The 24 T cell receptor beta chains below were found in one sample sequenced in a study of shared clonotypes between healthy human individuals. Sequencing was performed with immunoSEQ multiplex PCR; in TCRdb, only in-frame clones are kept and a portion is missing. The data show about 1.5 million clones, roughly 96% seen once. The material sequenced was naive CD4+ T cells sorted from blood. Subset indicated: CD45RA+ positively selected. The receptors stem from a man younger than 45 in good health.

The rearrangement joins TRBV7-9 to TRBJ2-1; D remains ambiguous. Per the germline V gene, CDR1 is SEHNR and CDR2 is FQNEAQ (reference sequence). CDR3 size: 10 residues. V shed 5 bases and J shed 9 bases, with 5 bases lying between them. CDR3 sequence (DNA): TGTGCCAGCAGCGGGTCTGAGCAGTTCTTC. As protein: CASSGSEQFF.

This clone was found a few times. This sample also contains other DNA sequences that code for the same CDR3. The gene calls are TRBV5-1 and TRBJ2-1; TRBD2 agrees at 9 bases. The V gene end was trimmed by 0 bases and the J gene end by 2 bases; junction bases not matched to a gene: 0. The germline V gene has CDR1 SGHRS and CDR2 YFSETQ. CDR3 length: 15 amino acids. The chain's CDR3 is CASSLGLAAYNEQFF. CDR3 in DNA: TGCGCCAGCAGCTTGGGACTAGCGGCCTACAATGAGCAGTTCTTC. The whole variable domain, filled in from reference TRBV5-1 and TRBJ2-1, reads KAGVTQTPRYLIKTRGQQVTLSCSPISGHRSVSWYQQTPGQGLQFLFEYFSETQRNKGNFPGRFSGRQFSNSRSEMNVSTLELGDSALYLCASSLGLAAYNEQFFGPGTRLTVL.

The chain employs TRBV9 and TRBJ2-5; D gene uncertain. This CDR3 comprises 13 residues. CDR1 and CDR2 from the germline V gene are SGDLS and YYNGEE. V was trimmed by 0 bases and J by 7 bases, leaving 10 bases between them. The chain's CDR3 is CASSVEVQTTQYF. CDR3 DNA sequence: TGTGCCAGCAGCGTAGAGGTCCAAACGACCCAGTACTTC.

The genes are TRBV9 and TRBJ2-2; 9 nucleotides match TRBD2. Germline-derived CDR1 and CDR2 are SGDLS and YYNGEE. CDR3 size: 24 residues. Trimming took 0 bases from V and 5 from J; bases not matched to a gene: 29. Here the CDR3 DNA reads TGTGCCAGCAGCGTAGCTACTGTGATGTATGGGGACCCCACCCTAGCGGGGATTACCGGGGAGCTGTTTTTT. Residues: CASSVATVMYGDPTLAGITGELFF. Together with reference TRBV9 and TRBJ2-2, the CDR3 gives the full variable domain: DSGVTQTPKHLITATGQRVTLRCSPRSGDLSVYWYQQSLDQGLQFLIQYYNGEERAKGNILERFSAQQFPDLHSELNLSSLELGDSALYFCASSVATVMYGDPTLAGITGELFFGEGSRLTVL.

The chain has TRBV5-1 and TRBJ1-4, with D perhaps matching TRBD1 (6 bases). The V gene's germline CDR1 is SGHRS and CDR2 YFSETQ. V lost 4 bases and J lost 4, with 23 bases in between. The CDR3 length is 18 residues. CDR3 coding DNA: TGCGCCAGCAGCCCTTTAGGCCTCACAGGGCCTGGTAATGAAAAACTGTTTTTT. It yields the protein CASSPLGLTGPGNEKLFF. The entire variable domain, with the rest obtained from reference TRBV5-1 and TRBJ1-4, is as follows: KAGVTQTPRYLIKTRGQQVTLSCSPISGHRSVSWYQQTPGQGLQFLFEYFSETQRNKGNFPGRFSGRQFSNSRSEMNVSTLELGDSALYLCASSPLGLTGPGNEKLFFGSGTQLSVL.

J is TRBJ1-2 and V is TRBV19; weak D call: TRBD1 (5 bases). V was clipped by 2 bases and J by 7 bases, with 11 bases between them. The CDR3 loop spans 13 amino acids. Per germline, CDR1 LNHDA and CDR2 SQIVND (reference sequence). The CDR3 coding sequence is TGTGCCAGTAGTATATATGCAGGGAGTGGCTACACCTTC. Protein: CASSIYAGSGYTF.

This clone was recorded only once. This chain joins TRBV6-1 and TRBJ2-1; D is undetermined. Germline V gives CDR1 MNHNS, CDR2 SASEGT. Trimming cost V 2 bases and J 6 bases, with 20 bases left between them. The CDR3 runs to 17 residues. In DNA form, the CDR3 reads TGTGCCAGCAGTGAAATCTTTGTGGGCCCTGGCCGCAATGAGCAGTTCTTC. Encoded protein: CASSEIFVGPGRNEQFF.

This chain connects TRBV27 to TRBJ2-3, with D tentatively TRBD1 or TRBD2 (5 bases each). V was trimmed by 3 bases and J by 0 bases, leaving 13 bases between them. Germline CDR1 and CDR2: MNHEY and SMNVEV (reference sequence). CDR3 length: 16 residues. CDR3 residues: CASSFQGRTSTDTQYF. The CDR3 nucleotides are TGTGCCAGCAGTTTTCAGGGACGGACTAGCACAGATACGCAGTATTTT.

The gene calls are TRBV6-6 and TRBJ1-5; D is possibly TRBD1 (5 bases). The CDR3 is 15 amino acids. Germline CDR1 and CDR2: MNHNY and SVGAGI (reference sequence). Deletions cut 1 base from V and 3 bases from J, with 10 bases between. The CDR3 spells CASSYYGAHNQPQHF. In DNA form, the CDR3 reads TGTGCCAGCAGTTACTACGGGGCTCACAATCAGCCCCAGCATTTT.

J is TRBJ2-1 and V is TRBV18; the D gene is possibly TRBD1 (6 bases). V lost 2 bases, J lost 3 bases, and 11 bases lay in between. The CDR3 sequence is 15 residues long. Germline values: CDR1 KGHSH, CDR2 LQKENI. CDR3 bases: TGTGCCAGCTCACCATCTACAGGGAACTACAATGAGCAGTTCTTC. It translates to CASSPSTGNYNEQFF.

The chain couples TRBV11-2 to TRBJ1-1; D remains ambiguous. CDR3 length: 14 amino acids. Between the trimmed V and J ends, which lost 4 bases and 4 bases, there was a span of 13 bases. Germline V gene data show CDR1 as SGHAT and CDR2 as FQNNGV. The CDR3 loop reads CASSSFRGGTEAFF. CDR3 sequence (DNA): TGTGCCAGCAGCTCTTTTCGGGGTGGCACTGAAGCTTTCTTT.

The chain has TRBV13 and TRBJ2-7; a weak D match, TRBD2 (8 bases). The CDR3 contains 17 residues. CDR1 PRHDT and CDR2 FYEKMQ come from the germline V gene (reference sequence). V lost 3 bases, J lost 0 bases, and 18 bases lay in between. CDR3 loop: CASSLTGPGLVSYEQYF. The CDR3 coding sequence is TGTGCCAGCAGCTTGACAGGGCCGGGACTAGTCTCCTACGAGCAGTACTTC.

The chain joins TRBV28 to TRBJ2-5; 8 bases agree with TRBD1. The length of the CDR3 is 16 residues. CDR1 MDHEN and CDR2 SYDVKM come from the germline V gene. V lost 4 bases and J lost 6; bases outside the gene matches: 13. CDR3: CASSSYPGQGGKTQYF. In DNA form, the CDR3 reads TGTGCCAGCAGTTCTTACCCCGGACAGGGCGGAAAGACCCAGTACTTC. Full variable domain (outside the CDR3, taken from reference TRBV28 and TRBJ2-5): DVKVTQSSRYLVKRTGEKVFLECVQDMDHENMFWYRQDPGLGLRLIYFSYDVKMKEKGDIPEGYSVSREKKERFSLILESASTNQTSMYLCASSSYPGQGGKTQYFGPGTRLLVL.

This clone was recorded only once. The chain couples TRBV7-8 to TRBJ2-7; 7 bases are a match to TRBD1. This CDR3 is built from 15 residues. After removal of 1 base from V and 4 bases from J, the junction contained 7 bases not matched to a gene. CDR1 is SGHVS and CDR2 is FQNEAQ in the germline V gene. CDR3 in amino acids: CASSLERGRGYEQYF. The CDR3 DNA sequence: TGTGCCAGCAGCTTAGAGAGGGGGCGCGGTTACGAGCAGTACTTC.

The V gene is TRBV6-4, the J gene TRBJ2-2; 12 nucleotides align to TRBD2. V was clipped by 4 bases and J by 1 base; unmatched bases: 7. Germline V gene sequence: CDR1 MRHNA, CDR2 SNTAGT. The CDR3 runs to 18 residues. DNA of the CDR3: TGTGCCAGCAGTGCTTTCCCGACTAGCGGGAGGAACACCGGGGAGCTGTTTTTT. Its translation is CASSAFPTSGRNTGELFF.

The V call is TRBV28, the J call TRBJ2-3; D is possibly TRBD2 (5 bases). This CDR3 contains 13 residues. Germline CDR1 and CDR2: MDHEN and SYDVKM. Trimming left V 6 bases short and J 8 bases short, with 15 bases between. The DNA of the CDR3 is TGTGCCAGCAGACTATCAAGCGGCGGTACGCAGTATTTT. Protein sequence: CASRLSSGGTQYF.

This clone has only one observation. The sample carries other DNA sequences with the same CDR3. V and J are TRBV15 and TRBJ1-5; no clear D. The CDR3 contains 15 residues. In germline, CDR1 is LNHNV, CDR2 YYDKDF (reference sequence). V gave up 0 bases and J gave up 4 bases, with 10 bases separating them. CDR3 DNA: TGTGCCACCAGCAGAGACCAGAGGAGAAATCAGCCCCAGCATTTT. Its protein is CATSRDQRRNQPQHF.

This chain connects TRBV10-1 to TRBJ2-5; TRBD2 matches 11 bases. In germline, CDR1 is WNHNN, CDR2 SYGVQD (reference sequence). CDR3 length: 15 amino acids. V was pared by 2 bases and J by 4 bases, with 3 bases of the junction left unmatched. This chain's CDR3 is CASSEVLAGVETQYF. In nucleotides, the CDR3 is TGCGCCAGCAGTGAGGTACTAGCGGGAGTAGAGACCCAGTACTTC.

V and J are TRBV2 and TRBJ2-7, with 7 bases fitting TRBD2. Germline loops: CDR1 SNHLY, CDR2 FYNNEI. There are 15 residues in the CDR3. The V segment lost 3 bases and the J segment 7 bases; nucleotides outside the gene matches: 12. CDR3 residues: CASSDRRLASREQYF. The CDR3 DNA follows: TGTGCCAGCAGTGATCGGCGACTAGCCTCGCGGGAGCAGTACTTC.

The V call is TRBV4-3, the J call TRBJ2-1; weak D call: TRBD2 (6 bases). V was trimmed by 3 bases and J by 3 bases, leaving 6 bases between them. The CDR3 has 13 residues. The germline V gene has CDR1 LGHNA and CDR2 YSLEER. The chain's CDR3 is CASSQDYYNEQFF. CDR3 nucleotide sequence: TGCGCCAGCAGCCAGGACTACTACAATGAGCAGTTCTTC.

About this clone itself: Other DNA sequences of this sample code for an identical CDR3. The chain uses TRBV9 and TRBJ2-2; D is uncertain. Germline CDR1 is SGDLS and CDR2 is YYNGEE. The ends were cut back, 1 base at V and 6 bases at J, with 4 bases in the middle. The CDR3 is 12 residues long. The CDR3 sequence is CASSVRAGELFF. In nucleotides, the CDR3 is TGTGCCAGCAGCGTAAGGGCCGGGGAGCTGTTTTTT.

The chain recombines TRBV5-6 with TRBJ1-1; D may be TRBD1 (6 bases). The CDR3 spans 15 residues. Germline CDR1 is SGHDT and CDR2 is YYEEEE. V was cut by 6 bases and J by 2 bases, with 17 bases left in between. CDR3 nucleotide sequence: TGTGCCAGCAACCTCCTCCGGACAGCAAACACTGAAGCTTTCTTT. This gives the protein CASNLLRTANTEAFF.

The CDR3 sequence: CASRPGVYEETQYF. The DNA of the CDR3 is TGTGCCAGCAGGCCCGGGGTCTACGAGGAGACCCAGTACTTC. This chain links TRBV2 with TRBJ2-5; D perhaps matches TRBD2 (5 bases). Between the trimmed V and J ends, which lost 6 bases and 5 bases, there was a span of 16 bases. This CDR3 region has 14 residues. CDR1 is SNHLY, CDR2 FYNNEI, per germline.

This clone showed up just a few times. The chain combines TRBV14 with TRBJ2-7; no clear D. V lost 4 bases and J lost 7, with 11 bases in between. The CDR3 is made up of 12 amino acids. CDR1 SGHDN and CDR2 FVKESK come from the germline V gene. As DNA, the CDR3 is TGTGCCAGCAGCCTTCAACCGGGTGAGCAGTACTTC. Its translation: CASSLQPGEQYF.